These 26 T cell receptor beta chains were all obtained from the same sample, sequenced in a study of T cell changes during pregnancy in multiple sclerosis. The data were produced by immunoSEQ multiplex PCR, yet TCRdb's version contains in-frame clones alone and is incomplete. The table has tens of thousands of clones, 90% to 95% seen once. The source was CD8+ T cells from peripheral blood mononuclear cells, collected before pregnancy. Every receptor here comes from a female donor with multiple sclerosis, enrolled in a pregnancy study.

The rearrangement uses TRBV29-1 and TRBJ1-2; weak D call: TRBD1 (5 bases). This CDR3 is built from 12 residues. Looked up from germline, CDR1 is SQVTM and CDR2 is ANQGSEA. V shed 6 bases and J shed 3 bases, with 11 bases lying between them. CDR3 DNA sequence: TGCAGCGTGTCGGGGGACCACTATGGCTACACCTTC. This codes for CSVSGDHYGYTF. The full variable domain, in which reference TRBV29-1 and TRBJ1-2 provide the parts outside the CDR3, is SAVISQKPSRDICQRGTSLTIQCQVDSQVTMMFWYRQQPGQSLTLIATANQGSEATYESGFVIDKFPISRPNLTFSTLTVSNMSPEDSSIYLCSVSGDHYGYTFGSGTRLTVV.

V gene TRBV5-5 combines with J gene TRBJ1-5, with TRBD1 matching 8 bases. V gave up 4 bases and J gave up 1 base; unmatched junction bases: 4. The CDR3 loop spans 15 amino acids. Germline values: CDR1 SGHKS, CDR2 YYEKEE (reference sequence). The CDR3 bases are TGTGCCAGCAGCATGGGACAGGAAAGCAATCAGCCCCAGCATTTT. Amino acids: CASSMGQESNQPQHF.

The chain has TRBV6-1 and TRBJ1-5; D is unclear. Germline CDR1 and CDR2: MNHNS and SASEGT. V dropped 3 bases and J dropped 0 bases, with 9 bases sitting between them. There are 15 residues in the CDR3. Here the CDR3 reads CASSDGPYSNQPQHF. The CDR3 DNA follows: TGTGCCAGCAGTGATGGGCCTTATAGCAATCAGCCCCAGCATTTT.

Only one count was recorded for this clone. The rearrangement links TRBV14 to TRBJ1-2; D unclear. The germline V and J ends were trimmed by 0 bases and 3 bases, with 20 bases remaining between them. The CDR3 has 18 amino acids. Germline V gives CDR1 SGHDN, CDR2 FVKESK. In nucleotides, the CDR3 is TGTGCCAGCAGCCAAGACGGTCCTGGGCAGTACCCTGACTATGGCTACACCTTC. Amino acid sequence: CASSQDGPGQYPDYGYTF. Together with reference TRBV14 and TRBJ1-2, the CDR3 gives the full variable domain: EAGVTQFPSHSVIEKGQTVTLRCDPISGHDNLYWYRRVMGKEIKFLLHFVKESKQDESGMPNNRFLAERTGGTYSTLKVQPAELEDSGVYFCASSQDGPGQYPDYGYTFGSGTRLTVV.

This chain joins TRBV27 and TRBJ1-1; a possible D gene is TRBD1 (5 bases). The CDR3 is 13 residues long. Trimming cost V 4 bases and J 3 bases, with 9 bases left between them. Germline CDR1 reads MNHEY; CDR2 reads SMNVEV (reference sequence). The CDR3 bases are TGTGCCAGCAGTTCGGGGGGTTACACTGAAGCTTTCTTT. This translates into CASSSGGYTEAFF.

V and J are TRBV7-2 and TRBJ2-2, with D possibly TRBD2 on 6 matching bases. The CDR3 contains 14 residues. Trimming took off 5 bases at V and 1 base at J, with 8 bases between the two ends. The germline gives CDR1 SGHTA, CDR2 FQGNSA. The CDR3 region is CASSPGENTGELFF. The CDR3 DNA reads TGTGCCAGCAGCCCGGGAGAGAACACCGGGGAGCTGTTTTTT.

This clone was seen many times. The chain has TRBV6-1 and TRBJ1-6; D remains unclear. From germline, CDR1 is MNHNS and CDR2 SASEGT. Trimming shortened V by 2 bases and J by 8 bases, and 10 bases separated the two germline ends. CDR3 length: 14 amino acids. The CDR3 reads CASSESEEDSPLHF. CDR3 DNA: TGTGCCAGCAGTGAATCAGAGGAAGATTCACCCCTCCACTTT.

The CDR3, as DNA: TGTGCCAGCAGCTCCAGGACAGGGCTGACCGGGGAGCTGTTTTTT. As protein: CASSSRTGLTGELFF. This chain joins TRBV5-5 and TRBJ2-2; 8 bases line up with TRBD1. The germline gives CDR1 SGHKS, CDR2 YYEKEE (reference sequence). The CDR3 runs 15 residues. V was pared by 3 bases and J by 5 bases, with 6 bases of the junction left unmatched.

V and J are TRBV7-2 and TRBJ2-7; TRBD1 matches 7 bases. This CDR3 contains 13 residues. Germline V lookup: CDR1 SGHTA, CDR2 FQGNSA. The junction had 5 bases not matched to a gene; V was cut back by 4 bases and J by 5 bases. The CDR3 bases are TGTGCCAGCAGCTCCTACAGGGGTAACGAGCAGTACTTC. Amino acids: CASSSYRGNEQYF.

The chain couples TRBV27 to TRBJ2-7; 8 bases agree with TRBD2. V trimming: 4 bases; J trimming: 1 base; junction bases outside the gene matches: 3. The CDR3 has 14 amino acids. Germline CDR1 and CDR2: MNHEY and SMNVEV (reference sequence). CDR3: CASSSGLGSYEQYF. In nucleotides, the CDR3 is TGTGCCAGCAGTTCGGGACTAGGGTCCTACGAGCAGTACTTC.

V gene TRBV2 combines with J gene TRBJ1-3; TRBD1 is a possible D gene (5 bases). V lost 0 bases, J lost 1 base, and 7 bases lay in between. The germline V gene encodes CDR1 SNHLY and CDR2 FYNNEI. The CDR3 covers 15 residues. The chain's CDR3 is CASSEAPGSGNTIYF. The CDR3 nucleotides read TGTGCCAGCAGTGAAGCACCAGGGTCTGGAAACACCATATATTTT.

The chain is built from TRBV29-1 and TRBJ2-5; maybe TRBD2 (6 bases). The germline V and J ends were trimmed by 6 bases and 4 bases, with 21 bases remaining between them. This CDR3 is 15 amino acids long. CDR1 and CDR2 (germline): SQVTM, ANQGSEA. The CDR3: CSVGTGSHPGETQYF. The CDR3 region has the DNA TGCAGCGTCGGTACCGGGAGCCACCCGGGAGAGACCCAGTACTTC.

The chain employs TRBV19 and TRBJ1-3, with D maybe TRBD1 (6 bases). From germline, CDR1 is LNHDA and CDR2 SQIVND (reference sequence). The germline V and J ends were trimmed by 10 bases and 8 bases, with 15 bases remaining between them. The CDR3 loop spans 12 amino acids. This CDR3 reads CATESRGDTIYF. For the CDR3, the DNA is TGTGCCACTGAATCCAGGGGCGACACCATATATTTT.

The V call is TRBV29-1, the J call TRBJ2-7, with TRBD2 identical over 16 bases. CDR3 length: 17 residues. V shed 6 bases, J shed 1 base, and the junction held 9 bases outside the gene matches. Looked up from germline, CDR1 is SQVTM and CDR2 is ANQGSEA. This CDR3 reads CSVEGTSGGGKSYEQYF. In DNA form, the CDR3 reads TGCAGCGTGGAGGGGACTAGCGGGGGGGGCAAGTCCTACGAGCAGTACTTC.

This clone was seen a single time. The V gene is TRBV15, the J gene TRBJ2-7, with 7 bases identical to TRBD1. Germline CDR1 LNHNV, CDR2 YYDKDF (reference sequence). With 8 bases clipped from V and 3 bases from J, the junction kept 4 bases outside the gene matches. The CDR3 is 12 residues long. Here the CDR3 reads CATGQGVYEQYF. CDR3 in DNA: TGTGCCACCGGGCAGGGGGTCTACGAGCAGTACTTC. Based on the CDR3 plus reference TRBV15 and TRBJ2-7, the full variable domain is DAMVIQNPRYQVTQFGKPVTLSCSQTLNHNVMYWYQQKSSQAPKLLFHYYDKDFNNEADTPDNFQSRRPNTSFCFLDIRSPGLGDTAMYLCATGQGVYEQYFGPGTRLTVT.

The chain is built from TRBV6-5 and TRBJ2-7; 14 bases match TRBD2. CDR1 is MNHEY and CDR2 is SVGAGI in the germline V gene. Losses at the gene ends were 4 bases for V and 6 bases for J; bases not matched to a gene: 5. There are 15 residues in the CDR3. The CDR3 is CASSLGLAGAFEQYF. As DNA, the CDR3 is TGTGCCAGCAGTTTGGGACTAGCGGGGGCTTTCGAGCAGTACTTC.

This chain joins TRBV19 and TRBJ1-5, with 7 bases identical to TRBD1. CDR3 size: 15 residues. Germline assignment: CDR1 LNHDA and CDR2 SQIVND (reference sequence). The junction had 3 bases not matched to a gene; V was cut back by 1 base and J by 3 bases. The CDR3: CASSIGGQDNQPQHF. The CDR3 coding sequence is TGTGCCAGTAGTATAGGCGGACAGGACAATCAGCCCCAGCATTTT.

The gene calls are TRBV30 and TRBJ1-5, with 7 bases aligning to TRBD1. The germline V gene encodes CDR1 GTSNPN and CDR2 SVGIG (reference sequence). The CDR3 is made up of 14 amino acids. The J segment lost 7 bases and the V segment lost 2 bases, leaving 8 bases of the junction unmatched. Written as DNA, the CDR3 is TGTGCCTGGAGTCTAGGGCAGGGGGTCCAGCCCCAGCATTTT. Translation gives CAWSLGQGVQPQHF.

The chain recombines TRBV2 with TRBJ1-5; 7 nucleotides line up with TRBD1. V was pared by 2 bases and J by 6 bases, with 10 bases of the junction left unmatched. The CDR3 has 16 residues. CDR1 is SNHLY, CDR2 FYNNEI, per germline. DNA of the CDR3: TGTGCCAGCAGTGAACCAGGGGGGATTGACAGTCAGCCCCAGCATTTT. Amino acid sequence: CASSEPGGIDSQPQHF.

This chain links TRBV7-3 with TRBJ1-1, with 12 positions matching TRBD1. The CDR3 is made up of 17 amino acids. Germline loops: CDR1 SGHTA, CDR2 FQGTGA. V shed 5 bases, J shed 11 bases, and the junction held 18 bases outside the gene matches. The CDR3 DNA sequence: TGTGCCAGCAGCGCGGCCGGGACAGGGGGCATCCTAGAGGAGGCTTTCTTT. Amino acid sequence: CASSAAGTGGILEEAFF.

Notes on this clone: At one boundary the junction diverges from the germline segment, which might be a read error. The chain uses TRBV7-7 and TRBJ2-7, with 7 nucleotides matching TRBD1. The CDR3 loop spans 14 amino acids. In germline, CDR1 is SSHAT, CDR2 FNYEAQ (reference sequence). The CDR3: CASSLAPTGNEQYF. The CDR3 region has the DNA TGTGCTAGCAGCTTAGCCCCGACAGGGAACGAGCAGTACTTC. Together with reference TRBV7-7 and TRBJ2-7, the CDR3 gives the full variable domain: GAGVSQSPRYKVTKRGQDVTLRCDPISSHATLYWYQQALGQGPEFLTYFNYEAQPDKSGLPSDRFSAERPEGSISTLTIQRTEQRDSAMYRCASSLAPTGNEQYFGPGTRLTVT.

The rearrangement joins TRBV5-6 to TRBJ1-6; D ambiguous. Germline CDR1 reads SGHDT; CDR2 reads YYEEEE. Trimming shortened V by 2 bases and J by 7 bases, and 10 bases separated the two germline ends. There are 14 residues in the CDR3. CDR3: CASSFTTLNSPLHF. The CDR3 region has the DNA TGTGCCAGCAGCTTCACAACGTTGAATTCACCCCTCCACTTT. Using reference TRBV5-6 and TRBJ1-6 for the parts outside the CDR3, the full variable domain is DAGVTQSPTHLIKTRGQQVTLRCSPKSGHDTVSWYQQALGQGPQFIFQYYEEEERQRGNFPDRFSGHQFPNYSSELNVNALLLGDSALYLCASSFTTLNSPLHFGNGTRLTVT.

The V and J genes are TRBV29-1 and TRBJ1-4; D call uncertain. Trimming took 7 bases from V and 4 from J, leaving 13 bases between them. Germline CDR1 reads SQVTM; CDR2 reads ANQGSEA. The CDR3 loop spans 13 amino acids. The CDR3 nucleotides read TGCAGCGCATCAGATCCTTATAATGAAAAACTGTTTTTT. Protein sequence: CSASDPYNEKLFF.

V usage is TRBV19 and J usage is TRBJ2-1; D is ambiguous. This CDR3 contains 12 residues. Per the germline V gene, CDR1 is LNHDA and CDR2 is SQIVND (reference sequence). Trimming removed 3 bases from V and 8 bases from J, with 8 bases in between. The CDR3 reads CASSIAAHEQFF. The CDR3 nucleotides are TGTGCCAGTAGTATCGCGGCTCATGAGCAGTTCTTC.

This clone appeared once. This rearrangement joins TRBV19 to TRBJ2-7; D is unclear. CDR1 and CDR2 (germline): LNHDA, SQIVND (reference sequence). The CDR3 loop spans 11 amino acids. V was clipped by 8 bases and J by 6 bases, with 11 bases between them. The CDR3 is CASHSGGEQYF. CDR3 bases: TGTGCCAGTCACTCTGGTGGCGAGCAGTACTTC.

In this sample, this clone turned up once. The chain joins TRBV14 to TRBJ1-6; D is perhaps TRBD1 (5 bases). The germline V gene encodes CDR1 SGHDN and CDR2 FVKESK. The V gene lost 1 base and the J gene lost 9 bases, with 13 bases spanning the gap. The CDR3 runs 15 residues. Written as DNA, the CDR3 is TGTGCCAGCAGCCAAGGAAGGGGTTGGGGTTCACCCCTCCACTTT. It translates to CASSQGRGWGSPLHF.